The next 22 T cell receptor beta chains were all read from a single sample in a study of control samples from healthy donors and cancer patients. TCRdb's copy holds only in-frame clones and misses some; the assay was immunoSEQ multiplex PCR. This sample yields fewer than 200,000 clones, of which nearly 90% are seen a single time; 1.3% to 1.5% belongs to the top ten. Sequencing used blood. These receptor sequences come from a woman between 50 and 59 years old in good health.

The chain joins TRBV9 to TRBJ1-5; D perhaps matches TRBD1 (6 bases). From germline, CDR1 is SGDLS and CDR2 YYNGEE. The CDR3 extends over 13 amino acids. The V end was cut by 4 bases, the J end by 7 bases, with 12 bases between. The CDR3 reads CASSRSGEQPQHF. CDR3 nucleotide sequence: TGTGCCAGCAGCAGGTCAGGGGAACAGCCCCAGCATTTT. The full variable domain, rest sourced from reference TRBV9 and TRBJ1-5, is DSGVTQTPKHLITATGQRVTLRCSPRSGDLSVYWYQQSLDQGLQFLIQYYNGEERAKGNILERFSAQQFPDLHSELNLSSLELGDSALYFCASSRSGEQPQHFGDGTRLSIL.

The table lists this clone with a count of one. This rearrangement joins TRBV7-2 to TRBJ2-3; 9 bases map to TRBD2. The junction had 5 bases not matched to a gene; V was cut back by 5 bases and J by 5 bases. Per the germline V gene, CDR1 is SGHTA and CDR2 is FQGNSA. This CDR3 spans 14 amino acids. The CDR3 loop reads CASSPPAGGDTQYF. CDR3 nucleotides: TGTGCCAGCAGCCCCCCAGCGGGAGGAGATACGCAGTATTTT.

V is TRBV30 and J is TRBJ1-1, with a tentative D call TRBD1 (6 bases). V was trimmed by 5 bases and J by 4 bases, leaving 17 bases between them. This CDR3 spans 14 amino acids. The germline gives CDR1 GTSNPN, CDR2 SVGIG (reference sequence). CDR3 residues: CAWHFGGAGTEAFF. In DNA form, the CDR3 reads TGTGCCTGGCATTTTGGGGGCGCGGGCACTGAAGCTTTCTTT.

The gene calls are TRBV7-3 and TRBJ2-1, with a tentative D call TRBD2 (6 bases). The germline V gene encodes CDR1 SGHTA and CDR2 FQGTGA. CDR3 size: 15 residues. V lost 0 bases to trimming and J lost 8 bases, with 14 bases between them. CDR3 nucleotide sequence: TGTGCCAGCAGCTTAACCCTCGGAGGGGCCCATGAGCAGTTCTTC. Protein product: CASSLTLGGAHEQFF.

The V gene is TRBV4-3, the J gene TRBJ2-7; 7 bases are shared with TRBD1. After removal of 1 base from V and 3 bases from J, the junction contained 3 bases not matched to a gene. The CDR3 sequence is 14 residues long. Germline CDR1 LGHNA, CDR2 YSLEER. In DNA, the CDR3 is TGCGCCAGCAGCCAAGCCCGGACAGGCTACGAGCAGTACTTC. Translating it yields CASSQARTGYEQYF.

This chain links TRBV10-3 with TRBJ2-6; D may be TRBD1 (6 bases). The germline V gene has CDR1 ENHRY and CDR2 SYGVKD. The ends were cut back, 4 bases at V and 7 bases at J, with 29 bases in the middle. The CDR3 is made up of 20 amino acids. The CDR3 reads CAISVWVLHAGEEGANVLTF. CDR3 DNA: TGTGCCATCAGTGTCTGGGTTCTTCACGCAGGGGAAGAGGGAGCCAACGTCCTGACTTTC.

This chain joins TRBV4-3 and TRBJ2-1, with a possible D match to TRBD2 (7 bases). V lost 2 bases, J lost 4 bases, and 18 bases lay in between. This CDR3 has 17 residues. Germline CDR1 and CDR2: LGHNA and YSLEER. CDR3 sequence: CASSQNEWGGGYNEQFF. As DNA, the CDR3 is TGCGCCAGCAGCCAAAACGAATGGGGGGGCGGGTACAATGAGCAGTTCTTC.

This rearrangement joins TRBV6-2 or TRBV6-3 to TRBJ1-5; D gene uncertain. With 2 bases removed from V and 4 bases from J, the gap between germline ends came to 9 bases. The length of the CDR3 is 14 residues. Germline V gene data show CDR1 as MNHEY and CDR2 as SVGEGT. The CDR3 protein is CASSYTNYNQPQHF. DNA for the CDR3: TGTGCCAGCAGTTACACTAATTATAATCAGCCCCAGCATTTT.

This sequence joins TRBV6-5 and TRBJ1-3; D remains ambiguous. CDR1 is MNHEY and CDR2 is SVGAGI in the germline V gene. V lost 0 bases and J lost 2, with 8 bases in between. CDR3 size: 15 residues. The CDR3 sequence is CASSYSYGAGNTIYF. The CDR3 DNA follows: TGTGCCAGCAGTTACTCATACGGGGCTGGAAACACCATATATTTT.

J is TRBJ1-1 and V is TRBV4-2; the D is unclear. V was clipped by 6 bases and J by 0 bases, with 8 bases between them. Germline V gene data show CDR1 as LGHNA and CDR2 as YNFKEQ. The CDR3 sequence is 13 residues long. The CDR3 loop is CASSRQLNTEAFF. The CDR3 DNA follows: TGTGCCAGCAGTCGTCAGTTGAACACTGAAGCTTTCTTT.

The chain carries TRBV12-3 or TRBV12-4 and TRBJ1-4, with D hard to call. The length of the CDR3 is 13 residues. V dropped 9 bases and J dropped 4 bases, with 12 bases sitting between them. The CDR3: CASDDNFNEKLFF. The CDR3 nucleotides are TGTGCCAGTGACGACAATTTTAATGAAAAACTGTTTTTT.

The chain uses TRBV7-3 and TRBJ2-2; D gene unclear. Between the trimmed V and J ends, which lost 1 base and 0 bases, there was a span of 12 bases. Germline V gene sequence: CDR1 SGHTA, CDR2 FQGTGA. The CDR3 loop spans 17 amino acids. The CDR3 DNA reads TGTGCCAGCAGCTTAATTTATCAGAGAGCGAACACCGGGGAGCTGTTTTTT. Its translation: CASSLIYQRANTGELFF.

The chain carries TRBV5-4 and TRBJ1-6; TRBD1 agrees at 7 bases. The germline V gene has CDR1 SGHNT and CDR2 YYREEE (reference sequence). CDR3 length: 16 amino acids. V lost 5 bases and J lost 7; bases outside the gene matches: 12. This CDR3 reads CASSSGTQGSNSPLHF. CDR3 sequence (DNA): TGTGCCAGCAGTTCTGGGACACAGGGGTCCAATTCACCCCTCCACTTT.

The V call is TRBV27, the J call TRBJ2-2; TRBD2 matches 10 bases. Germline CDR1 MNHEY, CDR2 SMNVEV (reference sequence). V lost 3 bases, J lost 1 base, and 5 bases stayed unmatched. This CDR3 is 17 amino acids long. The CDR3 reads CASSFPGLAKNTGELFF. CDR3 in DNA: TGTGCCAGCAGTTTCCCGGGACTAGCGAAGAACACCGGGGAGCTGTTTTTT.

The genes are TRBV5-6 and TRBJ2-5; 9 positions match TRBD2. Germline V gives CDR1 SGHDT, CDR2 YYEEEE. V lost 0 bases and J lost 2; bases outside the gene matches: 2. CDR3 length equals 15 residues. Here the CDR3 reads CASSLAAGGQETQYF. The DNA for the CDR3 is TGTGCCAGCAGCTTGGCTGCGGGGGGGCAAGAGACCCAGTACTTC. The full variable domain, rest sourced from reference TRBV5-6 and TRBJ2-5, is DAGVTQSPTHLIKTRGQQVTLRCSPKSGHDTVSWYQQALGQGPQFIFQYYEEEERQRGNFPDRFSGHQFPNYSSELNVNALLLGDSALYLCASSLAAGGQETQYFGPGTRLLVL.

The V and J genes are TRBV6-4 and TRBJ2-1; 11 bases fit TRBD2. This CDR3 contains 16 residues. Germline V CDR1 and CDR2: MRHNA, SNTAGT. J gave up 2 bases and V 3 bases, and 3 bases lay outside the gene matches. The CDR3 sequence is CASSDSGGAPYNEQFF. In DNA, the CDR3 is TGTGCCAGCAGTGATAGCGGGGGGGCCCCCTACAATGAGCAGTTCTTC.

The rearrangement joins TRBV7-2 to TRBJ2-5; D is unclear. The V end was cut by 1 base, the J end by 4 bases, with 13 bases between. CDR1 SGHTA and CDR2 FQGNSA come from the germline V gene. The CDR3 is made up of 15 amino acids. The CDR3 region has the DNA TGTGCCAGCAGCTTAGTCGGTTTCGCAGGAGAGACCCAGTACTTC. It yields the protein CASSLVGFAGETQYF.

This sequence joins TRBV3-1 (or the pseudogene TRBV3-2) and TRBJ2-1; TRBD2 aligns across 7 bases. The CDR3 extends over 13 amino acids. Trimming removed 4 bases from V and 6 bases from J; junction bases left unmatched: 3. Germline CDR1 reads LGHDT; CDR2 reads YNNKEL (reference sequence). This CDR3 reads CASSPSGGNEQFF. CDR3 bases: TGTGCCAGCAGCCCTAGCGGAGGCAATGAGCAGTTCTTC.

Turning to this clone: At one boundary the junction diverges from the germline segment, which might be a read error. The chain couples TRBV5-1 to TRBJ2-2, with TRBD1 matching 7 bases. Germline V gene lookup returns CDR1 SGHRS and CDR2 YFSETQ. This CDR3 spans 13 amino acids. The chain's CDR3 is CATTTGNAGELFF. Here the CDR3 DNA reads TGCGCCACTACGACAGGGAACGCCGGGGAGCTGTTTTTT.

This clone was seen just once. J is TRBJ1-1 and V is TRBV2; TRBD1 agrees at 7 bases. This CDR3 comprises 13 residues. V dropped 8 bases and J dropped 4; count of bases not matched to a gene: 7. Germline CDR1 is SNHLY and CDR2 is FYNNEI. The CDR3 DNA sequence: TGTGCCAGCGGGGGGACAGTTAGCACTGAAGCTTTCTTT. Protein product: CASGGTVSTEAFF.

The chain joins TRBV7-8 to TRBJ1-3, with 9 nucleotides matching TRBD1. Germline V gene lookup returns CDR1 SGHVS and CDR2 FQNEAQ. V lost 3 bases and J lost 4; bases outside the gene matches: 4. The CDR3 runs 15 residues. CDR3 sequence (DNA): TGTGCCAGCAGCTTGGGGGACAGGGTCGGAAACACCATATATTTT. As protein: CASSLGDRVGNTIYF.

The DNA for the CDR3 is TGTGCCAGCAACGACCCGGGGCGGGGGGACATTCAGTACTTC. This gives the protein CASNDPGRGDIQYF. This rearrangement joins TRBV28 to TRBJ2-4; 8 bases map to TRBD2. Germline loops: CDR1 MDHEN, CDR2 SYDVKM. The junction had 10 bases not matched to a gene; V was cut back by 7 bases and J by 8 bases. The CDR3 has 14 amino acids.